One T cell receptor (beta chain) is described in this entry. The study ran its PCR with 60 Vbeta and 13 Jbeta primers. The repertoire was sequenced with immunoSEQ multiplex PCR; TCRdb's copy has only in-frame clones and lacks some. There are 75,000 to 95,000 clones in the sample, with 5.5% held by the top ten. Those who donated were healthy bone marrow donors. This sample stems from a study of cytomegalovirus exposure and HLA in healthy donors. There are 14 residues in the CDR3. Per the germline V gene, CDR1 is SEHNR and CDR2 is FQNEAQ (reference sequence). Trimming stripped 3 bases from V and 6 bases from J, with 12 bases between.

The V gene is TRBV7-9, the J gene TRBJ1-5; possible D gene TRBD1, 5 bases. The specimen sequenced was PBMCs. The origin of this receptor is a girl aged 10 to 17 in good health and CMV-seropositive. The CDR3 spells CASSLSGEGQPQHF. The DNA of the CDR3 is TGTGCCAGCAGCTTGTCGGGGGAAGGTCAGCCCCAGCATTTT.